Shown below are 11 T cell receptor beta chains from a single sample sequenced in a study of beta chain features in type 1 diabetes. As every portion of the isolated RNA was reverse transcribed, the sequencing read expressed TCRB transcripts. Here immunoSEQ multiplex PCR was the method, and the copy in TCRdb shows in-frame clones only, minus some. The sample includes 300,000 to 400,000 clones, approximately 11% of them seen just once. Input material: naive CD4+ T cells from blood. These receptors were collected from a woman aged 25 to 45 in good health.

The sample holds a few counts of this clone. This chain uses TRBV29-1 with TRBJ2-7; 7 nucleotides match TRBD1. The ends lost 7 bases at V and 2 bases at J; junction bases unmatched: 11. This CDR3 has 14 amino acids. Germline lookup yields CDR1 SQVTM and CDR2 ANQGSEA. The CDR3 nucleotides are TGCAGCGCACAAACCGGGACAGCCACCTACGAGCAGTACTTC. It is translated as CSAQTGTATYEQYF.

The rearrangement links TRBV2 to TRBJ1-2; no clear D. V lost 4 bases to trimming and J lost 0 bases, with 12 bases between them. The CDR3 loop spans 15 amino acids. The germline CDR1 and CDR2 sequences are SNHLY and FYNNEI. CDR3 sequence reads: CASSVEARTNYGYTF. CDR3 bases: TGTGCCAGCAGTGTTGAAGCCAGGACTAACTATGGCTACACCTTC.

V gene TRBV28 combines with J gene TRBJ2-1; TRBD2 might be the D (6 bases). The ends were cut back, 3 bases at V and 10 bases at J, with 13 bases in the middle. CDR3 size: 13 residues. Germline loops: CDR1 MDHEN, CDR2 SYDVKM. CDR3 region: CASSLEGGSEQFF. The CDR3 DNA sequence: TGTGCCAGCAGTTTGGAGGGAGGTAGCGAGCAGTTCTTC.

In its sample, this clone was seen a few times. The chain has TRBV30 and TRBJ1-1; 8 bases map to TRBD1. The CDR3 spans 12 residues. Germline-derived CDR1 and CDR2 are GTSNPN and SVGIG (reference sequence). J gave up 5 bases and V 2 bases, and 1 base lay outside the gene matches. CDR3 sequence: CAWSTGGTEAFF. The CDR3 coding sequence is TGTGCCTGGAGTACAGGGGGAACTGAAGCTTTCTTT.

The V call is TRBV5-1, the J call TRBJ2-3, with D possibly TRBD1 on 6 matching bases. V was trimmed by 3 bases and J by 4 bases, leaving 12 bases between them. This CDR3 is built from 14 residues. CDR1 SGHRS and CDR2 YFSETQ come from the germline V gene. CDR3 protein: CASSWGTLADTQYF. The CDR3 DNA is TGCGCCAGCAGCTGGGGGACATTAGCAGATACGCAGTATTTT.

The table lists this clone with a few counts. The chain has TRBV5-4 and TRBJ1-2, with D possibly matching TRBD1 (6 bases). Germline V CDR1 and CDR2: SGHNT, YYREEE (reference sequence). V was pared by 5 bases and J by 4 bases, with 15 bases between. The CDR3 spans 14 residues. The CDR3 reads CASRQYRETYGYTF. The CDR3 region has the DNA TGTGCCAGCAGACAGTACAGGGAAACCTATGGCTACACCTTC. The full variable domain, its missing parts supplied by reference TRBV5-4 and TRBJ1-2, is ETGVTQSPTHLIKTRGQQVTLRCSSQSGHNTVSWYQQALGQGPQFIFQYYREEENGRGNFPPRFSGLQFPNYSSELNVNALELDDSALYLCASRQYRETYGYTFGSGTRLTVV.

The chain employs TRBV7-2 and TRBJ2-7; 10 bases line up with TRBD2. The CDR3 runs to 14 residues. Unmatched junction bases numbered 3, after V lost 7 bases and J lost 0 bases. Germline CDR1 is SGHTA and CDR2 is FQGNSA. CDR3 protein: CASIRTSGSYEQYF. CDR3 nucleotides: TGTGCCAGCATCAGGACTAGCGGCTCCTACGAGCAGTACTTC. The full variable domain, in which reference TRBV7-2 and TRBJ2-7 provide the parts outside the CDR3, is GAGVSQSPSNKVTEKGKDVELRCDPISGHTALYWYRQSLGQGLEFLIYFQGNSAPDKSGLPSDRFSAERTGGSVSTLTIQRTQQEDSAVYLCASIRTSGSYEQYFGPGTRLTVT.

J is TRBJ2-1 and V is TRBV30; 8 nucleotides line up with TRBD2. After removal of 3 bases from V and 6 bases from J, the junction contained 4 bases not matched to a gene. Per germline, CDR1 GTSNPN and CDR2 SVGIG (reference sequence). The CDR3 length is 13 residues. The CDR3 DNA follows: TGTGCCTGGAGCACGGGAGGGGGCAATGAGCAGTTCTTC. Its translation: CAWSTGGGNEQFF.

This rearrangement joins TRBV2 to TRBJ1-5; D not resolved. CDR3 size: 15 residues. Trimming removed 3 bases at V and 2 bases at J, with 11 bases between. Germline assignment: CDR1 SNHLY and CDR2 FYNNEI. CDR3 amino acids: CASSERIVGNQPQHF. CDR3 nucleotides: TGTGCCAGCAGTGAGCGGATTGTTGGCAATCAGCCCCAGCATTTT. Combining the CDR3 with reference TRBV2 and TRBJ1-5 gives the whole variable domain EPEVTQTPSHQVTQMGQEVILRCVPISNHLYFYWYRQILGQKVEFLVSFYNNEISEKSEIFDDQFSVERPDGSNFTLKIRSTKLEDSAMYFCASSERIVGNQPQHFGDGTRLSIL.

The chain has TRBV7-3 and TRBJ2-1; TRBD2 matches at 12 bases. Germline CDR1 is SGHTA and CDR2 is FQGTGA. The CDR3 contains 16 residues. V shed 5 bases and J 7 bases; nucleotides not matched to a gene: 9. CDR3 region: CASSTMTGLAGNEQFF. For the CDR3, the DNA is TGTGCCAGCAGCACAATGACCGGACTAGCGGGAAATGAGCAGTTCTTC. Full variable domain (rest looked up from reference TRBV7-3 and TRBJ2-1): GAGVSQTPSNKVTEKGKYVELRCDPISGHTALYWYRQSLGQGPEFLIYFQGTGAADDSGLPNDRFFAVRPEGSVSTLKIQRTERGDSAVYLCASSTMTGLAGNEQFFGPGTRLTVL.

Comments on this clone: The same CDR3 arises from other DNA sequences in this sample as well. CDR3 sequence (DNA): TGCGCCAGCAGCCCGCTAGCGGGAGAGACCCAGTACTTC. Amino acids: CASSPLAGETQYF. This chain connects TRBV4-3 to TRBJ2-5; 8 bases are a match to TRBD2. This CDR3 is 13 amino acids long. The V gene end was trimmed by 4 bases and the J gene end by 4 bases; junction bases not matched to a gene: 2. Germline lookup yields CDR1 LGHNA and CDR2 YSLEER.